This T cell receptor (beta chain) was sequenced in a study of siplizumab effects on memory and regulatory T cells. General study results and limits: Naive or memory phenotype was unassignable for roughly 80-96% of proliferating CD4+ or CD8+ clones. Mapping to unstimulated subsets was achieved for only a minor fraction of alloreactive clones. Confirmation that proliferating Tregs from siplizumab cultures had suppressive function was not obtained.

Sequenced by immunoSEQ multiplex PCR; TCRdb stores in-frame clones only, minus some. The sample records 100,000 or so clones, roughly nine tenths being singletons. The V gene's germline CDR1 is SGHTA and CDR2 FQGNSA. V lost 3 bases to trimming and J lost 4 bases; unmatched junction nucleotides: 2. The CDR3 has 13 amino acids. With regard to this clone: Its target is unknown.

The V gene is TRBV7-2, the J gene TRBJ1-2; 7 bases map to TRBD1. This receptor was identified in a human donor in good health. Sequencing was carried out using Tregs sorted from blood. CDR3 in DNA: TGTGCCAGCAGCTTCCGACAGGGCTATGGCTACACCTTC. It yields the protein CASSFRQGYGYTF.